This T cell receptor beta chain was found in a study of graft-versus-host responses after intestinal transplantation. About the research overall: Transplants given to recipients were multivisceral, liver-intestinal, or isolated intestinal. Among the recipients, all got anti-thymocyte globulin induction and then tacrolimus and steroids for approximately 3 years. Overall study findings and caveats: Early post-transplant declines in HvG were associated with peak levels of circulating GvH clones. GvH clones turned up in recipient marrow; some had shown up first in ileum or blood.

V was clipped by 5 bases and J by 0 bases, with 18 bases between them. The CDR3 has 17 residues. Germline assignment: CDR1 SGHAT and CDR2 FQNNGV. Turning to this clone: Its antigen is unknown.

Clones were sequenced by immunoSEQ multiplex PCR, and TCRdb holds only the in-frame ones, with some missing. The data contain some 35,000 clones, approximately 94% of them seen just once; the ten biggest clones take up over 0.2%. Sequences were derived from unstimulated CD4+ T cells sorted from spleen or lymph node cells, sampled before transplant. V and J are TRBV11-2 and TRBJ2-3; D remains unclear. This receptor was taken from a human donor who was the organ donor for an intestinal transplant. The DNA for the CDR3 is TGTGCCAGCAGCCCCCAGGTCAGACTCTCTAGCACAGATACGCAGTATTTT. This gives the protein CASSPQVRLSSTDTQYF.